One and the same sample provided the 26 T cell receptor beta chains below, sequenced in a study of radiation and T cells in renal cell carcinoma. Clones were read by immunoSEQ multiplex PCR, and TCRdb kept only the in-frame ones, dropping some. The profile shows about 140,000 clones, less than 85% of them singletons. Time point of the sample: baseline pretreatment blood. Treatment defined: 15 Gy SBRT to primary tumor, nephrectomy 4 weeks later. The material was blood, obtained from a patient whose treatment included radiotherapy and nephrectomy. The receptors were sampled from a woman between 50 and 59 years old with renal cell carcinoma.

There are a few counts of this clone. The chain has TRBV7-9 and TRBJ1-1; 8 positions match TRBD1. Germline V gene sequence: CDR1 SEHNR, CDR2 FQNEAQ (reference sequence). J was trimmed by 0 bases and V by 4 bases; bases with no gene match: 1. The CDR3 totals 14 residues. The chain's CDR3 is CASSSQGVNTEAFF. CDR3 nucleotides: TGTGCCAGCAGCTCACAGGGGGTGAACACTGAAGCTTTCTTT.

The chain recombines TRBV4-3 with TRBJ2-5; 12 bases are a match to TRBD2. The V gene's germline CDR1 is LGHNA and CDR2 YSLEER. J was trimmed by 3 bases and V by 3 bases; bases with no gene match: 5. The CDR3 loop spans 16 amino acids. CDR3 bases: TGCGCCAGCAGCCACGTTTCTAGCGGGGGGGAAGAGACCCAGTACTTC. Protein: CASSHVSSGGEETQYF.

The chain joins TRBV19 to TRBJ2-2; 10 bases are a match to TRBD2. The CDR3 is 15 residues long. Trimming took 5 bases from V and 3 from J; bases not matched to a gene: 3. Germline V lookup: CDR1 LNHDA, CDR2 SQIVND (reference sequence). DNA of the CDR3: TGTGCCAGTAGTGTAGCGGGAGGCGACACCGGGGAGCTGTTTTTT. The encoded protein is CASSVAGGDTGELFF.

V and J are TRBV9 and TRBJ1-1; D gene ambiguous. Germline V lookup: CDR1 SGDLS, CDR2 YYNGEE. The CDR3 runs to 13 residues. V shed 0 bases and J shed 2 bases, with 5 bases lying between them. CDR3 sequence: CASSVGSNTEAFF. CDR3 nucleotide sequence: TGTGCCAGCAGCGTAGGATCTAACACTGAAGCTTTCTTT. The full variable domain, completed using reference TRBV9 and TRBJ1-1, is DSGVTQTPKHLITATGQRVTLRCSPRSGDLSVYWYQQSLDQGLQFLIQYYNGEERAKGNILERFSAQQFPDLHSELNLSSLELGDSALYFCASSVGSNTEAFFGQGTRLTVV.

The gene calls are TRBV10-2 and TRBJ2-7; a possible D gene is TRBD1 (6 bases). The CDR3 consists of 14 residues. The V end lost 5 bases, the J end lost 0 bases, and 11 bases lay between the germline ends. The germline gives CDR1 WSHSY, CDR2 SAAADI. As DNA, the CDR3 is TGCGCCAGCAGTCCGGGACATAGCTCCTACGAGCAGTACTTC. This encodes CASSPGHSSYEQYF.

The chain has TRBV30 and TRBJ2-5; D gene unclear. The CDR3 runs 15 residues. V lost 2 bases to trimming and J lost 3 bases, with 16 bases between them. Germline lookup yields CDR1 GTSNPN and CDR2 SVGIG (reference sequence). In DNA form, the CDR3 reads TGTGCCTGGAGTCCACGTGGGCTAGTCAAAGAGACCCAGTACTTC. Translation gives CAWSPRGLVKETQYF.

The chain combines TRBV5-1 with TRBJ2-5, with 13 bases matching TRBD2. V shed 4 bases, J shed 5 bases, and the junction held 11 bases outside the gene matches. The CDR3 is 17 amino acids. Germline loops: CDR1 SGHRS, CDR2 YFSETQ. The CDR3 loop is CASSPGLAGPRLETQYF. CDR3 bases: TGCGCCAGCAGCCCGGGACTAGCGGGGCCGCGCCTCGAGACCCAGTACTTC.

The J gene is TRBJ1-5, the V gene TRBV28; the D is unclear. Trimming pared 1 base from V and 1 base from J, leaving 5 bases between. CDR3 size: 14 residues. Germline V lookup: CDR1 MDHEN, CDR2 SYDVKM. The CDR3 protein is CASSLLPSNQPQHF. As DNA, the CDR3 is TGTGCCAGCAGTTTATTACCGAGCAATCAGCCCCAGCATTTT.

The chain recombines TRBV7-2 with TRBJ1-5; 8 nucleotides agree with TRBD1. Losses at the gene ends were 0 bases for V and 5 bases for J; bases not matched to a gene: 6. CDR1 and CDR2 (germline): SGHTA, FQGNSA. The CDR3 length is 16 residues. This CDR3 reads CASSLAQGAVDQPQHF. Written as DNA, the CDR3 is TGTGCCAGCAGCTTAGCCCAGGGGGCTGTGGATCAGCCCCAGCATTTT.

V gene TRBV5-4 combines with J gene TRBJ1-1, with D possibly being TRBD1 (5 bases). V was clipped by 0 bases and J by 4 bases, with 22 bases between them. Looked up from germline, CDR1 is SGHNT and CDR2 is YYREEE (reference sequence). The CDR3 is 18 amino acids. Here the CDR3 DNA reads TGTGCCAGCAGCTTGGGTGGTAGGCAGGGCGTCTTGGGCACTGAAGCTTTCTTT. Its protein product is CASSLGGRQGVLGTEAFF.

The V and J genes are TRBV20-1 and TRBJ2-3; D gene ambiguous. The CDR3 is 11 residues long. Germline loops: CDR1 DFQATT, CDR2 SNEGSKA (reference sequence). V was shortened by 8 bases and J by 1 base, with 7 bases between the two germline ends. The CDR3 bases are TGCAGTCAGGAGCGCACAGATACGCAGTATTTT. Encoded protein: CSQERTDTQYF.

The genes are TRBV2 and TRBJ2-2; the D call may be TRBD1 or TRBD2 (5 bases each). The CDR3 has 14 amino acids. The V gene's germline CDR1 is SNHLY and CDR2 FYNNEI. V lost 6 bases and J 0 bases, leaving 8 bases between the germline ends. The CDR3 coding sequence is TGTGCCAGCAGCCCGGGACCGAACACCGGGGAGCTGTTTTTT. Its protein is CASSPGPNTGELFF. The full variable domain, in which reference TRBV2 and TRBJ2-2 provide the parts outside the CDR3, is EPEVTQTPSHQVTQMGQEVILRCVPISNHLYFYWYRQILGQKVEFLVSFYNNEISEKSEIFDDQFSVERPDGSNFTLKIRSTKLEDSAMYFCASSPGPNTGELFFGEGSRLTVL.

CDR3: CASSEPRGTGKYGYTF. CDR3 coding DNA: TGTGCCAGCAGTGAACCCCGGGGGACAGGGAAGTATGGCTACACCTTC. The chain carries TRBV6-1 and TRBJ1-2, with 9 bases aligning to TRBD1. This CDR3 has 16 amino acids. The junction had 9 bases not matched to a gene; V was cut back by 2 bases and J by 5 bases. The germline gives CDR1 MNHNS, CDR2 SASEGT.

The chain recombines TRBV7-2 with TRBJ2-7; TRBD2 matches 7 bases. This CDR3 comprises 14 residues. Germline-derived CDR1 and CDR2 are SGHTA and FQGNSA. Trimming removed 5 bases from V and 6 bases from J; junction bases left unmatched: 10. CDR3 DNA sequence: TGTGCCAGCAGCCCCTTCGGAGGGACTACCGAGCAGTACTTC. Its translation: CASSPFGGTTEQYF.

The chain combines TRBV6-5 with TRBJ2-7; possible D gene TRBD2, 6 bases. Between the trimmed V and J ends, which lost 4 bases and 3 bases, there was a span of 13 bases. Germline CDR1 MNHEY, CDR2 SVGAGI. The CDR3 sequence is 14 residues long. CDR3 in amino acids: CASSFGGSVYEQYF. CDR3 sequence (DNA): TGTGCCAGCAGTTTTGGGGGGAGTGTCTACGAGCAGTACTTC.

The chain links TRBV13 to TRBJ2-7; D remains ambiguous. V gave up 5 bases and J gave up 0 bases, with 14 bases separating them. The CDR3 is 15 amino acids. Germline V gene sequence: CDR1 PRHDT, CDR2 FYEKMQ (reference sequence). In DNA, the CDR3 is TGTGCCAGCAGCCCCCGCACTTCTAGCTCCTACGAGCAGTACTTC. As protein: CASSPRTSSSYEQYF.

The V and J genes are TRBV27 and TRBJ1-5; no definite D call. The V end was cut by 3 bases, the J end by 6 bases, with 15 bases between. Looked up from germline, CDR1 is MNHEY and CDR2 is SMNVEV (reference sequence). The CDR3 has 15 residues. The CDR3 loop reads CASSFSPTGGQPQHF. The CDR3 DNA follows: TGTGCCAGCAGTTTCAGTCCGACGGGTGGTCAGCCCCAGCATTTT.

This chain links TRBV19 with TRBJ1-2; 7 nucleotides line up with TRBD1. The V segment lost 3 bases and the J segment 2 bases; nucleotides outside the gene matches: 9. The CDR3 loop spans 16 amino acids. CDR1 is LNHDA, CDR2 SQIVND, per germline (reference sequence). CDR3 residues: CASSIGGTVTNYGYTF. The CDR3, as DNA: TGTGCCAGTAGTATCGGGGGGACAGTGACAAACTATGGCTACACCTTC.

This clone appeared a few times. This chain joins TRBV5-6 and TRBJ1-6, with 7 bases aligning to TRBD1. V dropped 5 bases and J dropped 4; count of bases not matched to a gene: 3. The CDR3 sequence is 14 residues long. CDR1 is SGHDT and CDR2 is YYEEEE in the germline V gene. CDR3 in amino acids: CASRQGEYNSPLHF. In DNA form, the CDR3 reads TGTGCCAGCAGGCAGGGGGAGTATAATTCACCCCTCCACTTT.

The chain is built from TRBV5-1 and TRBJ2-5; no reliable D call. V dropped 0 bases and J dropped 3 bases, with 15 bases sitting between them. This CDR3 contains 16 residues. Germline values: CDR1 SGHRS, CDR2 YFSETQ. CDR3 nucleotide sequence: TGCGCCAGCAGCTTGGTGACGGGCGCGGTAAAAGAGACCCAGTACTTC. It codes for CASSLVTGAVKETQYF.

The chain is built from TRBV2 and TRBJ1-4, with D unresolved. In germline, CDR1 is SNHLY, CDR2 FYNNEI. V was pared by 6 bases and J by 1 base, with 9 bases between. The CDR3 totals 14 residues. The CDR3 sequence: CASRVTETNEKLFF. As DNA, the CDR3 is TGTGCCAGCAGGGTGACCGAAACTAATGAAAAACTGTTTTTT. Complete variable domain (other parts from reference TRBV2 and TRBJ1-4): EPEVTQTPSHQVTQMGQEVILRCVPISNHLYFYWYRQILGQKVEFLVSFYNNEISEKSEIFDDQFSVERPDGSNFTLKIRSTKLEDSAMYFCASRVTETNEKLFFGSGTQLSVL.

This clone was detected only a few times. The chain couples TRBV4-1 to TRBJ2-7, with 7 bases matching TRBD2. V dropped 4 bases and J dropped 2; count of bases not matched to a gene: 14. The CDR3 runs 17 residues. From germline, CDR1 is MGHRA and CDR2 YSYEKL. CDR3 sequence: CASSPMDRGLPPYEQYF. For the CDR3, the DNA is TGCGCCAGCAGCCCCATGGACCGGGGACTACCACCCTACGAGCAGTACTTC.

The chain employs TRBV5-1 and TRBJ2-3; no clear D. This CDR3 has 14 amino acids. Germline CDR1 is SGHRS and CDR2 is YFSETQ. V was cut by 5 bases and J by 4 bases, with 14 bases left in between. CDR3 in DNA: TGCGCCAGCAGACCCGACGTGCGGCCAGATACGCAGTATTTT. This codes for CASRPDVRPDTQYF.

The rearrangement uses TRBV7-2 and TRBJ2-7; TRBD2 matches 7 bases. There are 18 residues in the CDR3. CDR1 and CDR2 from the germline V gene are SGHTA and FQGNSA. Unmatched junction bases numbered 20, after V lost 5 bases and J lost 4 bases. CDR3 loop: CASSPRASGAGGGYEQYF. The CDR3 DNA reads TGTGCCAGCAGCCCCAGGGCAAGCGGGGCGGGCGGGGGATACGAGCAGTACTTC.

CDR3 nucleotides: TGTGCCAGCAGCTTAGCGCAGGGGTCAGGAAACACCATATATTTT. This sequence encodes CASSLAQGSGNTIYF. V gene TRBV7-2 combines with J gene TRBJ1-3; a possible D gene is TRBD1 (6 bases). The length of the CDR3 is 15 residues. Trimming removed 0 bases from V and 4 bases from J, with 10 bases in between. The V gene's germline CDR1 is SGHTA and CDR2 FQGNSA.

The CDR3: CASSQDGSNQPQHF. In nucleotides, the CDR3 is TGCGCCAGCAGCCAAGATGGCAGCAATCAGCCCCAGCATTTT. The V call is TRBV4-1, the J call TRBJ1-5; no clear D gene. Germline V gives CDR1 MGHRA, CDR2 YSYEKL. This CDR3 region has 14 residues. V lost 0 bases and J 1 base, leaving 4 bases between the germline ends.